These T cell receptor beta chains were read from a single sample in a study of blood T cell repertoires in COVID-19. Sequencing was performed with immunoSEQ multiplex PCR; in TCRdb, only in-frame clones are kept and a portion is missing. The top ten clones hold 3.5% to 4.5% of a sample with 310,000 or so clones, 88% of them seen once. Sequencing used peripheral blood. The receptors shown here come from a woman aged 45-65 years with active or convalescent COVID-19. CDR3s include the opening cysteine and the closing phenylalanine or tryptophan. A D gene is named only where the DNA matches it firmly. Rows may omit the clone size; those that give it use once, few, many or a size class.

clone size: .
D gene: .
J gene: TRBJ1-2
V gene: TRBV5-6
CDR3 DNA: TGTGCCAGCAGCTTGGACAGGGTGGAGACCTTC
CDR3 protein: CASSLDRVETF

clone size: once
D gene: .
J gene: TRBJ1-5
V gene: TRBV3-1/TRBV3-2
CDR3 DNA: TGTGCCAGCAGCCAAGGACAGGTGCCTTTGTCACGTAACAATCAGCCCCAGCATTTT
CDR3 protein: CASSQGQVPLSRNNQPQHF

clone size: .
D gene: .
J gene: TRBJ2-2
V gene: TRBV9
CDR3 DNA: TGTGCCAGCAGCCTAACTGGTTACACCGGGGAGCTGTTTTTT
CDR3 protein: CASSLTGYTGELFF

clone size: .
D gene: TRBD1
J gene: TRBJ1-2
V gene: TRBV5-5
CDR3 DNA: TGTGCCAGCAGCCCGACAGGGATACACTATGGCTACACCTTC
CDR3 protein: CASSPTGIHYGYTF

clone size: .
D gene: .
J gene: TRBJ1-4
V gene: TRBV24-1
CDR3 DNA: TGTGCCACCGAGGACTTTGGGGCAACTAATGAAAAACTGTTTTTT
CDR3 protein: CATEDFGATNEKLFF

clone size: .
D gene: .
J gene: TRBJ2-5
V gene: TRBV6-6
CDR3 DNA: TGTGCCAGCAGTTATCCGGAAGAGACCCAGTACTTC
CDR3 protein: CASSYPEETQYF

clone size: .
D gene: TRBD1
J gene: TRBJ2-1
V gene: TRBV7-9
CDR3 DNA: TGTGCCAGCAGCTTAATCCGGGACAGGAACAATGAGCAGTTCTTC
CDR3 protein: CASSLIRDRNNEQFF

clone size: .
D gene: TRBD1
J gene: TRBJ1-4
V gene: TRBV5-4
CDR3 DNA: TGTGCCAGCAGCTTGGGACAGGGAAAAGCAACTAATGAAAAACTGTTTTTT
CDR3 protein: CASSLGQGKATNEKLFF

clone size: once
D gene: .
J gene: TRBJ2-3
V gene: TRBV4-3
CDR3 DNA: TGCGCCAGCAGCCAAGAGGTCCAGCGGGTCCTTGGTACGCAGTATTTT
CDR3 protein: CASSQEVQRVLGTQYF

clone size: .
D gene: .
J gene: TRBJ2-3
V gene: TRBV5-1
CDR3 DNA: TGCGCCAGCAGCCTTTCCCGGGGAGGCACAGATACGCAGTATTTT
CDR3 protein: CASSLSRGGTDTQYF

clone size: once
D gene: .
J gene: TRBJ1-2
V gene: TRBV5-4
CDR3 DNA: TGTGCCAGCAGCCTGGGCAGCAGACACAACTATGGCTACACCTTC
CDR3 protein: CASSLGSRHNYGYTF

clone size: .
D gene: .
J gene: TRBJ1-4
V gene: TRBV3-1/TRBV3-2
CDR3 DNA: TGTGCCAGCAGCCGACAGAACGATGAAAAACTGTTTTTT
CDR3 protein: CASSRQNDEKLFF

clone size: .
D gene: .
J gene: TRBJ1-6
V gene: TRBV7-2
CDR3 DNA: TGTGCCAGCAGCGGCCGGGACTACACCTCCTATAATTCACCCCTCCACTTT
CDR3 protein: CASSGRDYTSYNSPLHF

clone size: once
D gene: .
J gene: TRBJ1-2
V gene: TRBV25-1
CDR3 DNA: TGTGCCAGCAGTGAACCCCAAAGGGGCAGGTCAGAGGGCTACACCTTC
CDR3 protein: CASSEPQRGRSEGYTF

clone size: .
D gene: .
J gene: TRBJ1-6
V gene: TRBV12-3/TRBV12-4
CDR3 DNA: TGTGCCAGCAGTACACAGGACAATTCACCCCTCCACTTT
CDR3 protein: CASSTQDNSPLHF

clone size: .
D gene: TRBD1
J gene: TRBJ2-7
V gene: TRBV24-1
CDR3 DNA: TGTGCCACCAGTGGGGGACAGCCGTACGAGCAGTACTTC
CDR3 protein: CATSGGQPYEQYF

clone size: .
D gene: .
J gene: TRBJ1-2
V gene: TRBV2
CDR3 DNA: TGTGCCAGCACCGTTCGCGGTGTCAGTTATGGCTACACCTTC
CDR3 protein: CASTVRGVSYGYTF

clone size: .
D gene: .
J gene: TRBJ2-7
V gene: TRBV19
CDR3 DNA: TGTGCCAGTAGTATCCTGACAGGATCGCTAGCCAACGAGCAGTACTTC
CDR3 protein: CASSILTGSLANEQYF

clone size: few
D gene: TRBD2
J gene: TRBJ2-3
V gene: TRBV7-2
CDR3 DNA: TGTGCCAGCAGCTCGTTTGCGGGAGGCGAAGATACGCAGTATTTT
CDR3 protein: CASSSFAGGEDTQYF

clone size: .
D gene: TRBD1
J gene: TRBJ1-1
V gene: TRBV13
CDR3 DNA: TGTGCCAGCAGCTTGACGACAGGGCTCAACACTGAAGCTTTCTTT
CDR3 protein: CASSLTTGLNTEAFF

clone size: .
D gene: .
J gene: TRBJ2-7
V gene: TRBV28
CDR3 DNA: TGTGCCAGCAGTTTAGCGGGGAGGTCCTACGAGCAGTACTTC
CDR3 protein: CASSLAGRSYEQYF

clone size: many
D gene: .
J gene: TRBJ2-1
V gene: TRBV6-6
CDR3 DNA: TGTGCCAGCTCTGGGGCAATGGGGTCCTACAATGAGCAGTTCTTC
CDR3 protein: CASSGAMGSYNEQFF

clone size: .
D gene: .
J gene: TRBJ1-5
V gene: TRBV6-2/TRBV6-3
CDR3 DNA: TGTGCCAGCAGTTACGATCGTCCAGGGTTACAGCCCCAGCATTTT
CDR3 protein: CASSYDRPGLQPQHF

clone size: .
D gene: TRBD2
J gene: TRBJ2-3
V gene: TRBV4-2
CDR3 DNA: TGTGCCAGCAGCCAAGATCTAACTAGCGGGGGCACAGATACGCAGTATTTT
CDR3 protein: CASSQDLTSGGTDTQYF

clone size: .
D gene: .
J gene: TRBJ1-5
V gene: TRBV11-2
CDR3 DNA: TGTGCCAGCAGCTTAGATTTTAGAGGGTCGAATCAGCCCCAGCATTTT
CDR3 protein: CASSLDFRGSNQPQHF

clone size: .
D gene: .
J gene: TRBJ1-2
V gene: TRBV19
CDR3 DNA: TGTGCCAGTGCCGGGGGTGGGGAAGCTAACTATGGCTACACCTTC
CDR3 protein: CASAGGGEANYGYTF

clone size: .
D gene: .
J gene: TRBJ2-2
V gene: TRBV11-3
CDR3 DNA: TGTGCCAGCAGTAGTGGAGGTGACGCCGGGGAGCTGTTTTTT
CDR3 protein: CASSSGGDAGELFF

clone size: .
D gene: .
J gene: TRBJ1-5
V gene: TRBV2
CDR3 DNA: TGTGCCACTAGGGGGGGAGTGAATCAGCCCCAGCATTTT
CDR3 protein: CATRGGVNQPQHF

clone size: .
D gene: .
J gene: TRBJ1-2
V gene: TRBV6-2/TRBV6-3
CDR3 DNA: TGTGCCAGCAGTATTCACAGGGCTAGCAGCTATGGCTACACCTTC
CDR3 protein: CASSIHRASSYGYTF

clone size: .
D gene: .
J gene: TRBJ2-1
V gene: TRBV7-3
CDR3 DNA: TGTGCCAGCAGCTACGGACTGGCGAACAATGAGCAGTTCTTC
CDR3 protein: CASSYGLANNEQFF

clone size: .
D gene: .
J gene: TRBJ2-7
V gene: TRBV7-3
CDR3 DNA: TGTGCCAGCAGCTTATTTCCAGGCCCCTACGAGCAGTACTTC
CDR3 protein: CASSLFPGPYEQYF

clone size: .
D gene: .
J gene: TRBJ2-2
V gene: TRBV19
CDR3 DNA: TGTGCCAGTAGTACCCGTGGAGGTCTCACCGGGGAGCTGTTTTTT
CDR3 protein: CASSTRGGLTGELFF

clone size: .
D gene: .
J gene: TRBJ1-1
V gene: TRBV6-1
CDR3 DNA: TGTGCCAGCAGTGATTGGGCCTCGGAGGACACTGAAGCTTTCTTT
CDR3 protein: CASSDWASEDTEAFF

clone size: .
D gene: .
J gene: TRBJ1-1
V gene: TRBV14
CDR3 DNA: TGTGCCAGCAGCCGATTGGGGCGATACACTGAAGCTTTCTTT
CDR3 protein: CASSRLGRYTEAFF

clone size: .
D gene: TRBD1
J gene: TRBJ1-6
V gene: TRBV6-2/TRBV6-3
CDR3 DNA: TGTGCCAGCAGTTACGGGTCGACAGGGGAGGTGAATTCACCCCTCCACTTT
CDR3 protein: CASSYGSTGEVNSPLHF

clone size: few
D gene: .
J gene: TRBJ1-1
V gene: TRBV7-9
CDR3 DNA: TGTGCCAGCAGCAGGGGTTCGGGGGTGAACACTGAAGCTTTCTTT
CDR3 protein: CASSRGSGVNTEAFF

clone size: .
D gene: .
J gene: TRBJ2-7
V gene: TRBV4-1
CDR3 DNA: TGCGCCAGCAGCCAAGATTGGGCAGGAGGATCCTACGAGCAGTACTTC
CDR3 protein: CASSQDWAGGSYEQYF

clone size: .
D gene: .
J gene: TRBJ1-1
V gene: TRBV7-8
CDR3 DNA: TGTGCCAGCGCGGGATACACTGAAGCTTTCTTT
CDR3 protein: CASAGYTEAFF

clone size: .
D gene: .
J gene: TRBJ2-5
V gene: TRBV7-3
CDR3 DNA: TGTGCCAGCAGCCGGGGGGCCGGAGAGACCCAGTACTTC
CDR3 protein: CASSRGAGETQYF

clone size: .
D gene: TRBD1
J gene: TRBJ2-7
V gene: TRBV30
CDR3 DNA: TGTGCCTGGAGTTCTCGAGGACAGGGCTTCTCCTACGAGCAGTACTTC
CDR3 protein: CAWSSRGQGFSYEQYF

clone size: few
D gene: TRBD1
J gene: TRBJ1-1
V gene: TRBV18
CDR3 DNA: TGTGCCAGCTCACCACCGGGACAGGGGATCCTCCCCACTGAAGCTTTCTTT
CDR3 protein: CASSPPGQGILPTEAFF

clone size: .
D gene: TRBD1
J gene: TRBJ1-1
V gene: TRBV5-4
CDR3 DNA: TGTGCCAGCAGCTTGTTACAGGGGGGGAACACTGAAGCTTTCTTT
CDR3 protein: CASSLLQGGNTEAFF

clone size: .
D gene: TRBD2
J gene: TRBJ2-3
V gene: TRBV4-1
CDR3 DNA: TGCGCCAGCAGCCAAGTATGGGGGACTAGCGGGAGGCCAGATACGCAGTATTTT
CDR3 protein: CASSQVWGTSGRPDTQYF

clone size: .
D gene: TRBD2
J gene: TRBJ2-3
V gene: TRBV5-1
CDR3 DNA: TGCGCCAGCAGCTTGTTCAGGGAGGGGACAGATACGCAGTATTTT
CDR3 protein: CASSLFREGTDTQYF

clone size: .
D gene: TRBD1
J gene: TRBJ2-2
V gene: TRBV7-8
CDR3 DNA: TGTGCCAGCAGCCCACAGGGGGACGCCGGGGAGCTGTTTTTT
CDR3 protein: CASSPQGDAGELFF

clone size: once
D gene: TRBD1
J gene: TRBJ2-1
V gene: TRBV7-2
CDR3 DNA: TGTGCCAGCAGCTCCGACAGGGGGTCCTACAATGAGCAGTTCTTC
CDR3 protein: CASSSDRGSYNEQFF

clone size: .
D gene: TRBD2
J gene: TRBJ2-1
V gene: TRBV5-1
CDR3 DNA: TGCGCCAGCAGCTTCCTGACTAGCGGATCTTACAATGAGCAGTTCTTC
CDR3 protein: CASSFLTSGSYNEQFF